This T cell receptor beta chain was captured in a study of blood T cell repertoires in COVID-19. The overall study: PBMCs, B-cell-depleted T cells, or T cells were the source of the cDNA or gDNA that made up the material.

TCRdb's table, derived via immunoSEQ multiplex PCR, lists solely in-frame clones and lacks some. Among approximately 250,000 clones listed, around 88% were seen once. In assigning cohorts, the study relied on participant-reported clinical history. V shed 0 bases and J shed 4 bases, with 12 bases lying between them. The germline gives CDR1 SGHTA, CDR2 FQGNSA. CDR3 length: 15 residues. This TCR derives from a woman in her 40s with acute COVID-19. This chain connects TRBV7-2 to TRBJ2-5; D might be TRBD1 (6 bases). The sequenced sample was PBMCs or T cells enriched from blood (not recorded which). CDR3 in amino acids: CASSLARGRGETQYF. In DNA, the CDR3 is TGTGCCAGCAGCTTAGCGAGGGGGAGAGGAGAGACCCAGTACTTC.